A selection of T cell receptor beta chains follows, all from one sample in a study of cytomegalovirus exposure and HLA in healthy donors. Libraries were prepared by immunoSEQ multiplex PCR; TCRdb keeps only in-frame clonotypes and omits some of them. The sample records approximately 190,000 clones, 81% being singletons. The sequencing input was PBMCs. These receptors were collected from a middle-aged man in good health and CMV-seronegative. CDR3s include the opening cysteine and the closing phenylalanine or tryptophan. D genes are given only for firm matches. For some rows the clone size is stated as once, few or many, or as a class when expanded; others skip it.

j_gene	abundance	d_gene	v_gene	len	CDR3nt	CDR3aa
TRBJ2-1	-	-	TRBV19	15	TGTGCCAGTAGTATAACCAGTTTCTCCTACAATGAGCAGTTCTTC	CASSITSFSYNEQFF
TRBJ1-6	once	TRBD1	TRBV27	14	TGTGCCAGCAGTATACAGGGGAATCATTCACCCCTCCACTTT	CASSIQGNHSPLHF
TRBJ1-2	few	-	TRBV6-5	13	TGTGCCAGCAGCCTATCGGGGGTCTATGGCTACACCTTC	CASSLSGVYGYTF
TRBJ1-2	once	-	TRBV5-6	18	TGTGCCAGCAGCTTAGTCCCCCCCGCGGCCGCGTCTAACTATGGCTACACCTTC	CASSLVPPAAASNYGYTF
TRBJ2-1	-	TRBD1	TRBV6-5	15	TGTGCCAGCAGTTACTCGACGGGACAGTACAATGAGCAGTTCTTC	CASSYSTGQYNEQFF
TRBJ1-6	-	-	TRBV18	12	TGTGCCAGCTCACCACCATCAGGACCCCTCCACTTT	CASSPPSGPLHF
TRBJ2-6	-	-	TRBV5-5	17	TGTGCCAGCAGCTTGAGGAACAGGGCTTATGGGGCCAACGTCCTGACTTTC	CASSLRNRAYGANVLTF
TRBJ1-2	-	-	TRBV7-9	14	TGTGCCAGCAGCTTAGCGAGCAGGGTACGTGGCTACACCTTC	CASSLASRVRGYTF
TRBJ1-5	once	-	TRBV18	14	TGTGCCAGCTCTCGGGAGACTCGCAATCAGCCCCAGCATTTT	CASSRETRNQPQHF
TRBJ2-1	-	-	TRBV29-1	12	TGCAGCGTCCCTGGAGGCGGGGATGAGCAGTTCTTC	CSVPGGGDEQFF
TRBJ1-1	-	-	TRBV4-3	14	TGCGCCAGCAGCCAAGACAGGGGGAACACTGAAGCTTTCTTT	CASSQDRGNTEAFF
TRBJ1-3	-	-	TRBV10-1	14	TGCGCCAGCAGTGAGGGACACTCTGGAAACACCATATATTTT	CASSEGHSGNTIYF
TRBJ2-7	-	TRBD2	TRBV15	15	TGTGCCACCAGCAGAGATGGAGGGACTACGCACGAGCAGTACTTC	CATSRDGGTTHEQYF
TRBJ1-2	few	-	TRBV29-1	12	TGCAGCGTTGAGTCCAGGGACTATGGCTACACCTTC	CSVESRDYGYTF
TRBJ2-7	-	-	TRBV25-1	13	TGTGCCGTCTCGTTGGGGAGCTCCTACGAGCAGTACTTC	CAVSLGSSYEQYF
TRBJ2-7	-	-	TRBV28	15	TGTGCCAGCAGCCCCACCCCGCCCGATACACCAGGACAGTACTTC	CASSPTPPDTPGQYF
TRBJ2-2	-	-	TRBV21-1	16	TGTGCCAGCAGCCCCCCCGGGATACCAGGGGCCGGGGAGCTGTTTTTT	CASSPPGIPGAGELFF
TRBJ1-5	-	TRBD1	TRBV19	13	TGTGCCAGTAGCCGGGACAGGAATCAGCCCCAGCATTTT	CASSRDRNQPQHF
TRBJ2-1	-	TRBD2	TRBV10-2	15	TGCGCCAGCAGTCTCGGGGGGATCCTATACAATGAGCAGTTCTTC	CASSLGGILYNEQFF
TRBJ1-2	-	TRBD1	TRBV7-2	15	TGTGCCAGCAGCTCGAGGGGGCAGGGGGACTATGGCTACACCTTC	CASSSRGQGDYGYTF
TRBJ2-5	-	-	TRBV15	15	TGTGCCACCAGCAGAGATCGGGAGAGCTGGGAGACCCAGTACTTC	CATSRDRESWETQYF
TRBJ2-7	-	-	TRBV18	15	TGTGCCAGCTCACCTCTAGACTCCCGATTCGCCGAGCAGTACTTC	CASSPLDSRFAEQYF
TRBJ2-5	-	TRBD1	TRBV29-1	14	TGCAGCGTCGTGGGACAGGGCACAGGGGAGACCCAGTACTTC	CSVVGQGTGETQYF
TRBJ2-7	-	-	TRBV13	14	TGTGCCAGCAGCTCCCGGGAAAGCTCCTACGAGCAGTACTTC	CASSSRESSYEQYF
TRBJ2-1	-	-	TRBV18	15	TGTGCCAGCTCGCCACCCCTCCGGCGGATCAATGAGCAGTTCTTC	CASSPPLRRINEQFF
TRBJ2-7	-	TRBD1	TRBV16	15	TGTGCCAGCAGCCACCCCCTTACAGGGGCCTACGAGCAGTACTTC	CASSHPLTGAYEQYF
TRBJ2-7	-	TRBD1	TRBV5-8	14	TGTGCCAGCAGCACGGGACAGGGGGCCGAAGAGCAGTACTTC	CASSTGQGAEEQYF
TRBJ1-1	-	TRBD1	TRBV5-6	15	TGTGCCAGCAGCATGGGACAGGGCGCGAACACTGAAGCTTTCTTT	CASSMGQGANTEAFF
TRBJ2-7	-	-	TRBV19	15	TGTGCCAGTAGAGGGGTGATGGGTAACTCTTACGAGCAGTACTTC	CASRGVMGNSYEQYF
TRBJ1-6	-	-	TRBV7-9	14	TGTTCCAGCAGCCAGGGGTCCTATAATTCACCCCTCCACTTT	CSSSQGSYNSPLHF
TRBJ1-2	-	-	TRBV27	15	TGTGCCAGCAGTTTTCTCCAGGCGGGGCGGCGGGGCTACACCTTC	CASSFLQAGRRGYTF
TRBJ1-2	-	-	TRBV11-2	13	TGTGCCAGCAGCTTAGACAGGGGCTATGGCTACACCTTC	CASSLDRGYGYTF
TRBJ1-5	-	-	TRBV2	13	TGTGCCAGCAAAGACAGGTTTGGGCAGCCCCAGCATTTT	CASKDRFGQPQHF
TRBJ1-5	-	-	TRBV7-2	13	TGTGCCAGCAGCCCGGACAATGATCAGCCCCAGCATTTT	CASSPDNDQPQHF
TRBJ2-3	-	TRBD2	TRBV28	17	TGTGCCAGCAGCCCGGCGGGACTAGCGGCAAGCACAGATACGCAGTATTTT	CASSPAGLAASTDTQYF
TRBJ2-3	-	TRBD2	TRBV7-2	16	TGTGCCAGCAGCCCGGCCACTAGCGGGGGCACAGATACGCAGTATTTT	CASSPATSGGTDTQYF
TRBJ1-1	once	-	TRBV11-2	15	TGTGCCAGCAGGGCCTTCGGTACAGGGTTAACTGTCGGTTTCTTT	CASRAFGTGLTVGFF
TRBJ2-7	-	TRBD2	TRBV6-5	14	TGTGCCAGCACCCCGGGAGGGAGAGGTGGTGAGCAGTACTTC	CASTPGGRGGEQYF
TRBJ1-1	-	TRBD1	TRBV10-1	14	TGCGCCAGCAGTACCGGGACAGGGAACACTGAAGCTTTCTTT	CASSTGTGNTEAFF
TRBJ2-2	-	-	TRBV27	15	TGTGCCAGCAGTTTATCAATCCAGGGGATCGGGGAGCTGTTTTTT	CASSLSIQGIGELFF
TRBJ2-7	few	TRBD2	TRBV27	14	TGTGCCAGCAGTTTACAAGCGGGGGTTTACGAGCAGTACTTC	CASSLQAGVYEQYF
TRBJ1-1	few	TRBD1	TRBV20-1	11	TGCAGTGTCACAGGGGACACTGAAGCTTTCTTT	CSVTGDTEAFF
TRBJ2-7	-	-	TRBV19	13	TGTGCCAGTAGTATGGTAGGGGCCCCCGAGCAGTACTTC	CASSMVGAPEQYF
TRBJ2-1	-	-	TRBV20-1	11	TGCAGTGCCCTCGGAGGGGATGAGCAGTTCTTC	CSALGGDEQFF
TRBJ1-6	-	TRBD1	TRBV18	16	TGTGCCAGCTCACCAGGACAGGGCGGCTATAATTCACCCCTCCACTTT	CASSPGQGGYNSPLHF
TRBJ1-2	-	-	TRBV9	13	TGTGCCAGCAGCGTCGATCAGAACTATGGCTACACCTTC	CASSVDQNYGYTF
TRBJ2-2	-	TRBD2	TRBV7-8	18	TGTGCCAGCAGCTTAGCGCCAGCGGGGGGCATGAACACCGGGGAGCTGTTTTTT	CASSLAPAGGMNTGELFF
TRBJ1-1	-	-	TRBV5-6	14	TGTGCCAGCAGCAACTTACAGGTGTCCACTGAAGCTTTCTTT	CASSNLQVSTEAFF
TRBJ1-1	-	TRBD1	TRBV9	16	TGTGCCAGCAGCGAAGGGGACAGACCATGGAACACTGAAGCTTTCTTT	CASSEGDRPWNTEAFF
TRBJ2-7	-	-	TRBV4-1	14	TGCGCCAGCAGCCAAGTGGAGGGCACAGACGAGCAGTACTTC	CASSQVEGTDEQYF
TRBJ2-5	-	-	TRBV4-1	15	TGCGCCAGCAGCCGCCGCGTCGGGGGTAAAGAGACCCAGTACTTC	CASSRRVGGKETQYF